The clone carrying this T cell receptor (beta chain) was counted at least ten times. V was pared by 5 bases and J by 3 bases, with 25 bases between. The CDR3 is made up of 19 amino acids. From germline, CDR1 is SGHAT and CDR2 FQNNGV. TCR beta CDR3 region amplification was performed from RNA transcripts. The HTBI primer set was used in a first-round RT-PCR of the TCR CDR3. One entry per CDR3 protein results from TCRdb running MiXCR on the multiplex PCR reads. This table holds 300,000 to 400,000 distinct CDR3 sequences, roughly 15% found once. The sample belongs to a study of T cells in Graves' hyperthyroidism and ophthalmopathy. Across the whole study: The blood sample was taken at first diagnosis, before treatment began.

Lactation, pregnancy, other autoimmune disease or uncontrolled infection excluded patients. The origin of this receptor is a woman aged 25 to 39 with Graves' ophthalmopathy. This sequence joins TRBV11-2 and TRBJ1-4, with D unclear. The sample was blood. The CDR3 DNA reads TGTGCCAGCAGCCCCGAACCCCAACTGTCCCCCAAGGCTAATGAAAAACTGTTTTTT. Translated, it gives CASSPEPQLSPKANEKLFF.